This is a list of T cell receptor beta chains from one sample in a study of human T cells and chemical hapten exposure. TCRdb re-derived calls from the RACE reads in MiXCR, one entry per CDR3 protein. This table holds approximately 110,000 distinct CDR3 sequences, around 10% found once. This specimen consisted of whole blood, obtained in connection with sensitization to the hapten diphenylcyclopropenone (DPC). Receptors were obtained from a woman in her forties with alopecia areata. Some clones in this sample may be carry-over from other donors' samples. CDR3s include the opening cysteine and the closing phenylalanine or tryptophan. Each record gives: clone size, J gene, CDR3 length, V gene, D gene, CDR3 protein, CDR3 DNA. A D gene is named only where the DNA matches it firmly. Clone size is shown for a subset of rows, as once, few, many or a class of expanded clone.

few | TRBJ1-4 | 15 | TRBV11-2 | . | CASSLRGPTNEKLFF | TGTGCCAGCAGCTTAAGGGGCCCAACTAATGAAAAACTGTTTTTT
. | TRBJ2-3 | 16 | TRBV20-1 | TRBD2 | CSARDYGGRGTDTQYF | TGCAGTGCTAGAGATTACGGCGGGAGGGGTACAGATACGCAGTATTTT
few | TRBJ2-1 | 17 | TRBV27 | TRBD2 | CASRGQTSGRAYNEQFF | TGTGCCAGCAGAGGTCAGACTAGCGGGAGGGCATACAATGAGCAGTTCTTC
. | TRBJ2-7 | 17 | TRBV24-1 | . | CATSDSGHGGCTYEQYF | TGTGCCACCAGTGATTCTGGACATGGAGGGTGCACCTACGAGCAGTACTTC
. | TRBJ2-7 | 13 | TRBV7-6 | . | CASSLGDNYEQYF | TGTGCCAGCAGCTTAGGGGACAACTACGAGCAGTACTTC
. | TRBJ2-5 | 15 | TRBV2 | TRBD2 | CASNGLAGDQETQYF | TGTGCCAGCAACGGACTAGCGGGGGATCAAGAGACCCAGTACTTC
many | TRBJ2-2 | 17 | TRBV5-4 | . | CASSPRVARVNTGELFF | TGTGCCAGCAGCCCCCGGGTGGCCAGGGTGAACACCGGGGAGCTGTTTTTT
few | TRBJ2-5 | 15 | TRBV11-3 | TRBD1 | CASSPTGGIMETQYF | TGTGCCAGCAGCCCGACAGGGGGCATTATGGAGACCCAGTACTTC
. | TRBJ1-1 | 14 | TRBV27 | . | CASSRTTANTEAFF | TGTGCCAGCAGCCGGACGACAGCGAACACTGAAGCTTTCTTT
many | TRBJ2-1 | 17 | TRBV18 | TRBD2 | CASSPTLVAGGSNEQFF | TGTGCCAGCTCACCCACCTTGGTAGCGGGGGGAAGCAATGAGCAGTTCTTC
few | TRBJ2-3 | 14 | TRBV20-1 | TRBD2 | CSAGTRDYTDTQYF | TGCAGTGCCGGTACCCGGGACTACACAGATACGCAGTATTTT
. | TRBJ2-5 | 14 | TRBV6-5 | . | CASSYSTGDETQYF | TGTGCCAGCAGTTACTCAACGGGGGACGAGACCCAGTACTTC
few | TRBJ2-1 | 17 | TRBV24-1 | TRBD1 | CATSDSWGTGDNNEQFF | TGTGCCACCAGTGACTCCTGGGGGACAGGGGACAACAATGAGCAGTTCTTC
many | TRBJ1-3 | 15 | TRBV7-2 | . | CASSPGRAPGNTIYF | TGTGCCAGCAGCCCAGGGCGGGCACCTGGAAACACCATATATTTT
. | TRBJ2-6 | 14 | TRBV18 | . | CASSPGTGANVLTF | TGTGCCAGCTCACCAGGGACCGGGGCCAACGTCCTGACTTTC
. | TRBJ2-1 | 15 | TRBV20-1 | . | CSALPPGGLYNEQFF | TGCAGTGCCCTTCCACCTGGTGGACTATACAATGAGCAGTTCTTC
few | TRBJ2-1 | 14 | TRBV18 | . | CASSSVTVNNEQFF | TGTGCCAGCTCATCGGTGACAGTTAACAATGAGCAGTTCTTC
few | TRBJ2-6 | 14 | TRBV19 | . | CASSLRATANVLTF | TGTGCCAGTAGTCTCCGGGCAACTGCCAACGTCCTGACTTTC
many | TRBJ1-1 | 14 | TRBV7-3 | . | CASSPLAGSAEAFF | TGTGCCAGCAGCCCCTTGGCGGGCAGCGCGGAAGCTTTCTTT
. | TRBJ2-1 | 14 | TRBV28 | . | CASSFGGAYNEQFF | TGTGCCAGCAGTTTTGGCGGGGCTTACAATGAGCAGTTCTTC
. | TRBJ1-2 | 13 | TRBV29-1 | TRBD1 | CSAQIRTGFGYTF | TGCAGCGCCCAAATCAGGACAGGGTTTGGCTACACCTTC
. | TRBJ2-5 | 14 | TRBV12-3/TRBV12-4 | . | CASSHGTLQETQYF | TGTGCCAGCAGTCACGGGACACTCCAAGAGACCCAGTACTTC
once | TRBJ1-1 | 13 | TRBV11-3 | . | CASSLWTGEAAFF | TGTGCCAGCAGCTTATGGACGGGGGAGGCAGCTTTCTTT
few | TRBJ2-5 | 15 | TRBV30 | . | CAWSDGMGQQETQYF | TGTGCCTGGAGTGACGGGATGGGACAACAAGAGACCCAGTACTTC
few | TRBJ2-3 | 14 | TRBV6-2/TRBV6-3 | TRBD1 | CASSRQGYTDTQYF | TGTGCCAGCAGCCGACAGGGATACACAGATACGCAGTATTTT
many | TRBJ1-1 | 13 | TRBV6-2/TRBV6-3 | . | CASSGGVNTEAFF | TGTGCCAGCAGTGGGGGGGTTAACACTGAAGCTTTCTTT
many | TRBJ2-7 | 14 | TRBV11-2 | . | CASSRSGTHYEQYF | TGTGCCAGCAGCCGGTCCGGGACACACTACGAGCAGTACTTC
many | TRBJ2-7 | 14 | TRBV20-1 | . | CSARDYSSGNEQYF | TGCAGTGCTAGAGATTATTCATCCGGGAACGAGCAGTACTTC
. | TRBJ1-6 | 15 | TRBV6-5 | TRBD1 | CASRRTGESNSPLHF | TGTGCCAGCCGACGTACAGGGGAGAGTAATTCACCCCTCCACTTT
many | TRBJ1-1 | 13 | TRBV12-3/TRBV12-4 | TRBD1 | CASSRTGDTEAFF | TGTGCCAGCAGCCGGACAGGGGACACTGAAGCTTTCTTT
many | TRBJ1-5 | 16 | TRBV12-3/TRBV12-4 | TRBD1 | CASSPLGQGYNQPQHF | TGTGCCAGCAGTCCCTTGGGACAGGGGTACAATCAGCCCCAGCATTTT
. | TRBJ2-1 | 15 | TRBV29-1 | TRBD2 | CSVEVRAGARNEQFF | TGCAGCGTTGAAGTTAGGGCGGGAGCAAGGAATGAGCAGTTCTTC
few | TRBJ2-5 | 15 | TRBV20-1 | . | CSARDPPPADETQYF | TGCAGTGCTAGAGATCCCCCCCCAGCGGACGAGACCCAGTACTTC
many | TRBJ1-3 | 17 | TRBV28 | TRBD1 | CASRGTGVPLSGNTIYF | TGTGCCAGCAGGGGGACAGGGGTTCCTCTCTCTGGAAACACCATATATTTT
few | TRBJ2-5 | 15 | TRBV6-2/TRBV6-3 | . | CASSYSGLGGETQYF | TGTGCCAGCAGTTACTCCGGGTTGGGAGGAGAGACCCAGTACTTC
many | TRBJ2-2 | 15 | TRBV11-3 | . | CASSNGQGTPGSCFF | .
. | TRBJ1-6 | 11 | TRBV7-2 | . | CASSLRLALHF | TGTGCCAGCAGCTTAAGGTTGGCCCTCCACTTT
few | TRBJ1-1 | 12 | TRBV12-3/TRBV12-4 | . | CASSVYQGRAFF | TGTGCCAGCTCAGTTTATCAGGGAAGAGCTTTCTTT
few | TRBJ2-3 | 13 | TRBV7-6 | TRBD2 | CASSLTSFDTQYF | TGTGCCAGCAGCCTGACTAGCTTCGATACGCAGTATTTT
few | TRBJ2-2 | 20 | TRBV6-6 | TRBD2 | CASSYAGVAGVWSNTGELFF | TGTGCCAGCAGTTACGCCGGGGTAGCGGGAGTCTGGTCGAACACCGGGGAGCTGTTTTTT
many | TRBJ1-2 | 13 | TRBV7-3 | . | CASSLLDGYGYTF | TGTGCCAGCAGCTTACTGGACGGCTATGGCTACACCTTC
many | TRBJ2-7 | 11 | TRBV5-1 | . | CASSLDYEQYF | TGTGCCAGCAGCTTGGATTACGAGCAGTACTTC
many | TRBJ2-5 | 18 | TRBV18 | TRBD2 | CASSPPLAGGPGRETQYF | TGTGCCAGCTCACCCCCCCTAGCGGGAGGGCCAGGTCGAGAGACCCAGTACTTC